The 29 T cell receptor beta chains given below trace back to one sample, sequenced in a study of T cells after posttransplantation cyclophosphamide (dated by TCRdb to 2016 to 2017). The receptor library was made with the immunoSEQ multiplex PCR assay. As stored in TCRdb, this immuneACCESS dataset retains in-frame rearrangements with V and J assigned. A fraction of the clones does not appear; measured against another copy, unresolved V genes explain less than half of the discrepancy, and the remainder lacks a known reason. There are some 46,000 clones in this sample, and none of them is a singleton. More than 2% of the sample is in the top ten clones. The material sequenced was PBMCs. The receptors derive from a man aged 40-55 years in good health, CMV-negative, and a related stem cell transplant donor.

In this sample, this clone turned up a few times. The rearrangement links TRBV29-1 to TRBJ1-3; D gene ambiguous. Trimming removed 7 bases from V and 6 bases from J, with 16 bases in between. CDR1 is SQVTM and CDR2 is ANQGSEA in the germline V gene. The CDR3 spans 13 residues. In nucleotides, the CDR3 is TGCAGCGCCACTGGTACCGGGGAAAACACCATATATTTT. Amino acid sequence: CSATGTGENTIYF.

This clone showed up just a few times. This chain uses TRBV29-1 with TRBJ1-2, with D tentatively TRBD1 (6 bases). Looked up from germline, CDR1 is SQVTM and CDR2 is ANQGSEA. This CDR3 has 14 amino acids. With 3 bases removed from V and 3 bases from J, the gap between germline ends came to 14 bases. CDR3 sequence reads: CSVDPGQNDYGYTF. CDR3 DNA sequence: TGCAGCGTTGACCCCGGACAGAATGACTATGGCTACACCTTC.

This clone was seen at least ten times. This rearrangement joins TRBV2 to TRBJ1-1, with a tentative D call TRBD1 (6 bases). The CDR3 sequence is 17 residues long. Germline CDR1 is SNHLY and CDR2 is FYNNEI. Trimming removed 6 bases at V and 0 bases at J, with 20 bases between. CDR3 bases: TGTGCCAGCAGAATGGGGGGGCTGAGGTTTGTGAACACTGAAGCTTTCTTT. Translated, it gives CASRMGGLRFVNTEAFF.

This chain uses TRBV7-2 with TRBJ2-1; D not resolved. This CDR3 is 13 amino acids long. Germline assignment: CDR1 SGHTA and CDR2 FQGNSA. Deletions cut 3 bases from V and 4 bases from J, with 7 bases between. This CDR3 is CASSLNSYNEQFF. The CDR3 DNA reads TGTGCCAGCAGCTTGAACAGTTACAATGAGCAGTTCTTC.

The table lists this clone with a few counts. The chain's CDR3 is CASSPDSYGYTF. DNA for the CDR3: TGTGCCAGCAGCCCTGACAGCTATGGCTACACCTTC. The V and J genes are TRBV6-6 and TRBJ1-2; D may be TRBD1 (5 bases). V lost 6 bases and J 4 bases, leaving 9 bases between the germline ends. This CDR3 is 12 amino acids long. Germline V gives CDR1 MNHNY, CDR2 SVGAGI (reference sequence).

This chain links TRBV2 with TRBJ2-7; 7 bases are shared with TRBD1. This CDR3 has 15 amino acids. Germline trimming cut 3 bases from V and 3 bases from J; bases unmatched to any gene: 8. CDR1 is SNHLY and CDR2 is FYNNEI in the germline V gene. CDR3 protein: CASSEVGAGGYEQYF. DNA for the CDR3: TGTGCCAGCAGTGAGGTGGGGGCAGGGGGCTACGAGCAGTACTTC.

This clone was seen at least ten times. The chain recombines TRBV5-1 with TRBJ2-7; 8 nucleotides line up with TRBD1. Germline lookup yields CDR1 SGHRS and CDR2 YFSETQ. This CDR3 contains 14 residues. Trimming cost V 0 bases and J 4 bases; bases outside gene matches: 3. CDR3 loop: CASSLGQGWYEQYF. As DNA, the CDR3 is TGCGCCAGCAGCTTGGGACAGGGGTGGTACGAGCAGTACTTC.

The sample holds many counts of this clone. The chain links TRBV6-5 to TRBJ1-6; 9 bases agree with TRBD1. The germline V gene encodes CDR1 MNHEY and CDR2 SVGAGI. CDR3 length equals 15 residues. J was trimmed by 9 bases and V by 0 bases; bases with no gene match: 3. CDR3 in DNA: TGTGCCAGCAGTTACTCGTTACAGGGGGCTTCACCCCTCCACTTT. This translates into CASSYSLQGASPLHF.

This clone was recorded many times. V is TRBV9 and J is TRBJ1-2, with 8 nucleotides matching TRBD1. The CDR3 sequence is 15 residues long. The V and J ends lost 3 bases and 3 bases, in that order; junction bases with no gene match: 7. Germline assignment: CDR1 SGDLS and CDR2 YYNGEE. CDR3 sequence (DNA): TGTGCCAGCAGCGCCCGGGACAGGCCTTACTATGGCTACACCTTC. Protein product: CASSARDRPYYGYTF. The full variable domain, with the rest looked up from reference TRBV9 and TRBJ1-2, is DSGVTQTPKHLITATGQRVTLRCSPRSGDLSVYWYQQSLDQGLQFLIQYYNGEERAKGNILERFSAQQFPDLHSELNLSSLELGDSALYFCASSARDRPYYGYTFGSGTRLTVV.

This clone has at least ten counts. The chain combines TRBV29-1 with TRBJ1-3; unclear D gene. CDR3 size: 12 residues. Germline V gives CDR1 SQVTM, CDR2 ANQGSEA. Between the trimmed V and J ends, which lost 0 bases and 4 bases, there was a span of 4 bases. The CDR3 DNA reads as TGCAGCGTTGAAGATCAGGGAAACACCATATATTTT. As protein: CSVEDQGNTIYF.

This sequence joins TRBV7-9 and TRBJ1-6; 7 bases line up with TRBD1. The V segment lost 7 bases and the J segment 5 bases; nucleotides outside the gene matches: 11. The CDR3 contains 16 residues. Per germline, CDR1 SEHNR and CDR2 FQNEAQ (reference sequence). CDR3 amino acids: CASTRQGLRNNSPLHF. Here the CDR3 DNA reads TGTGCCAGCACACGACAGGGCTTGAGGAATAATTCACCCCTCCACTTT.

J is TRBJ2-3 and V is TRBV6-5; D might be TRBD2 (6 bases). The CDR3 sequence is 15 residues long. Germline CDR1 and CDR2: MNHEY and SVGAGI. Trimming took 5 bases from V and 0 from J, leaving 12 bases between them. CDR3 residues: CASSPGTYSTDTQYF. The CDR3 coding sequence is TGTGCCAGCAGTCCCGGGACTTATAGCACAGATACGCAGTATTTT.

This clone was detected many times. The chain is built from TRBV5-1 and TRBJ2-2; 8 bases are a match to TRBD2. The CDR3 sequence is 15 residues long. Germline CDR1 is SGHRS and CDR2 is YFSETQ. J lost 1 base, V lost 4 bases, and 3 bases had no gene match. CDR3 nucleotide sequence: TGCGCCAGCAGCATTAGCGGGGTGAACACCGGGGAGCTGTTTTTT. Its protein is CASSISGVNTGELFF.

Comment on this clone: Sequence at one end of the junction differs from germline and may be a read error. V is TRBV10-2 and J is TRBJ1-3, with 7 bases lining up with TRBD1. Germline loops: CDR1 WSHSY, CDR2 SAAADI. This CDR3 has 13 amino acids. The CDR3 loop reads CASQGEAGSTIYF. Written as DNA, the CDR3 is TGCGCCAGTCAGGGGGAGGCTGGAAGCACCATATATTTT.

This clone was counted at least ten times. The V gene is TRBV10-3, the J gene TRBJ2-5, with D perhaps matching TRBD2 (5 bases). The CDR3 consists of 11 residues. Germline V gives CDR1 ENHRY, CDR2 SYGVKD. With 6 bases removed from V and 5 bases from J, the gap between germline ends came to 7 bases. The CDR3 loop is CAISRGETQYF. The CDR3 DNA is TGTGCCATCAGCCGAGGGGAGACCCAGTACTTC.

In its sample, this clone was seen many times. V gene TRBV6-5 combines with J gene TRBJ2-1; a weak D match, TRBD2 (5 bases). V dropped 5 bases and J dropped 8 bases, with 13 bases sitting between them. Germline V gene lookup returns CDR1 MNHEY and CDR2 SVGAGI. CDR3 length: 13 residues. CDR3 region: CASSEGPVYEQFF. In DNA, the CDR3 is TGTGCCAGCAGTGAGGGCCCTGTCTATGAGCAGTTCTTC.

This clone was picked up many times. V is TRBV7-8 and J is TRBJ2-3; 8 bases agree with TRBD1. The CDR3 loop spans 15 amino acids. The V segment lost 8 bases and the J segment 2 bases; nucleotides outside the gene matches: 9. Germline loops: CDR1 SGHVS, CDR2 FQNEAQ. The CDR3 protein is CASGPGGQDTDTQYF. CDR3 coding DNA: TGTGCCAGCGGCCCCGGGGGACAGGACACAGATACGCAGTATTTT. The full variable domain, in which reference TRBV7-8 and TRBJ2-3 provide the parts outside the CDR3, is GAGVSQSPRYKVAKRGQDVALRCDPISGHVSLFWYQQALGQGPEFLTYFQNEAQLDKSGLPSDRFFAERPEGSVSTLKIQRTQQEDSAVYLCASGPGGQDTDTQYFGPGTRLTVL.

This clone was seen more than once but under ten times. V and J are TRBV5-1 and TRBJ2-1; TRBD2 matches at 11 bases. J was trimmed by 4 bases and V by 4 bases; bases with no gene match: 4. Germline loops: CDR1 SGHRS, CDR2 YFSETQ. The CDR3 runs to 15 residues. CDR3 sequence: CASSPGTSGYNEQFF. The DNA of the CDR3 is TGCGCCAGCAGCCCAGGGACTAGCGGATACAATGAGCAGTTCTTC. Together with reference TRBV5-1 and TRBJ2-1, the CDR3 gives the full variable domain: KAGVTQTPRYLIKTRGQQVTLSCSPISGHRSVSWYQQTPGQGLQFLFEYFSETQRNKGNFPGRFSGRQFSNSRSEMNVSTLELGDSALYLCASSPGTSGYNEQFFGPGTRLTVL.

This clone was picked up a small number of times. The chain employs TRBV2 and TRBJ2-7; TRBD2 matches at 7 bases. CDR1 SNHLY and CDR2 FYNNEI come from the germline V gene. V lost 3 bases and J lost 6; bases outside the gene matches: 5. This CDR3 has 13 residues. The CDR3 DNA is TGTGCCAGCAGTGAGAGGACTAGTGCCGAGCAGTACTTC. This translates into CASSERTSAEQYF.

The chain has TRBV6-1 and TRBJ2-5; weak D call: TRBD1 (5 bases). The tail of the sequence fits TRBJ2-7 better, so the J call may be wrong. The CDR3 runs to 16 residues. Germline CDR1 is MNHNS and CDR2 is SASEGT. Here the CDR3 DNA reads TGTGCCAGCAGTGAAGCCGCCTCCGGACAAGGATACGAGCAGTACTTC. It yields the protein CASSEAASGQGYEQYF.

V and J are TRBV25-1 and TRBJ2-3; maybe TRBD1 (6 bases). Germline CDR1 MGHDK, CDR2 SYGVNS. The CDR3 has 13 amino acids. V was shortened by 3 bases and J by 6 bases, with 10 bases between the two germline ends. The chain's CDR3 is CASSDRGYDTQYF. The DNA for the CDR3 is TGTGCCAGCAGTGACAGGGGATACGATACGCAGTATTTT.

This clone appeared a few times. The V gene is TRBV7-2, the J gene TRBJ2-5; 10 bases fit TRBD2. Germline lookup yields CDR1 SGHTA and CDR2 FQGNSA. Germline trimming cut 4 bases from V and 4 bases from J; bases unmatched to any gene: 9. The CDR3 runs to 16 residues. The CDR3 region is CASSYSGGAGGETQYF. For the CDR3, the DNA is TGTGCCAGCAGCTACAGCGGGGGGGCGGGTGGAGAGACCCAGTACTTC.

In its sample, this clone was seen many times. This chain links TRBV6-6 with TRBJ1-1, with 8 positions matching TRBD1. The germline gives CDR1 MNHNY, CDR2 SVGAGI (reference sequence). The length of the CDR3 is 15 residues. Trimming removed 0 bases from V and 4 bases from J; junction bases left unmatched: 4. CDR3 region: CASSYSSGGFTEAFF. The DNA for the CDR3 is TGTGCCAGCAGTTACTCATCAGGGGGCTTCACTGAAGCTTTCTTT.

This clone was recorded at least ten times. This rearrangement joins TRBV2 to TRBJ2-7; tentatively, D is TRBD1 (5 bases). The CDR3 runs 12 residues. The germline V gene encodes CDR1 SNHLY and CDR2 FYNNEI. V was clipped by 8 bases and J by 0 bases, with 8 bases between them. The CDR3 sequence is CASLDSSYEQYF. The CDR3 DNA sequence: TGTGCCAGCCTCGACAGCTCCTACGAGCAGTACTTC.

This clone came up many times. The CDR3 DNA is TGTGCCAGCAGCTTAGATTCAACAGTTAACGCAGATACGCAGTATTTT. The encoded protein is CASSLDSTVNADTQYF. The chain uses TRBV11-2 and TRBJ2-3; D is unclear. The CDR3 has 16 amino acids. Germline values: CDR1 SGHAT, CDR2 FQNNGV. Deletions cut 0 bases from V and 4 bases from J, with 14 bases between.

This clone was counted at least ten times. The rearrangement joins TRBV10-3 to TRBJ1-5; no definite D call. Per germline, CDR1 ENHRY and CDR2 SYGVKD. This CDR3 region has 14 residues. V gave up 3 bases and J gave up 0 bases, with 6 bases separating them. The CDR3 is CAISEQFSNQPQHF. CDR3 nucleotide sequence: TGTGCCATCAGTGAACAGTTTAGCAATCAGCCCCAGCATTTT.

In its sample, this clone was seen many times. The chain carries TRBV19 and TRBJ1-5; unclear D gene. The V and J ends lost 3 bases and 4 bases respectively, with 10 bases between them. This CDR3 is 14 amino acids long. CDR1 is LNHDA, CDR2 SQIVND, per germline (reference sequence). CDR3 residues: CASSIGLKNQPQHF. Written as DNA, the CDR3 is TGTGCCAGTAGTATTGGACTTAAAAATCAGCCCCAGCATTTT.

This clone came up many times. The chain is built from TRBV10-1 and TRBJ2-1; perhaps TRBD2 as D (6 bases). Germline CDR1 is WNHNN and CDR2 is SYGVQD (reference sequence). The CDR3 loop spans 13 amino acids. Trimming left V 6 bases short and J 3 bases short, with 9 bases between. The CDR3 spells CASSGDFYNEQFF. CDR3 coding DNA: TGCGCCAGCAGCGGGGACTTCTACAATGAGCAGTTCTTC.

There are many counts of this clone. This chain connects TRBV18 to TRBJ1-1; D gene uncertain. Germline V gene data show CDR1 as KGHSH and CDR2 as LQKENI. The CDR3 has 15 amino acids. V was trimmed by 3 bases and J by 1 base, leaving 12 bases between them. The CDR3 reads CASSPNPSGNTEAFF. The CDR3 bases are TGTGCCAGCTCACCGAATCCATCAGGGAACACTGAAGCTTTCTTT.